This record looks at one T cell receptor (beta chain) sequence and its context. Its specificity is unknown. The data belong to a study of T cells after yellow fever vaccination. Study results and caveats: Clones from primary vaccination mostly reappeared after the booster (roughly 97% CD4, over 85% CD8). A small proportion of clonotypes was detected in both the CD4 and CD8 compartments. From the bulk population, abundant clonotypes could contaminate and appear within FACS-sorted repertoires.

UMIs were added to TCR cDNA along with a universal primer site when it was made by 5'RACE template switching. MiXCR was run by TCRdb on the 5' RACE reads, yielding one entry per CDR3 protein. The sample has approximately 330,000 distinct CDR3 sequences, over 4% seen once. Trimming cost V 4 bases and J 2 bases, with 21 bases left between them. Germline-derived CDR1 and CDR2 are SEHNR and FQNEAQ (reference sequence). There are 18 residues in the CDR3. Sequences were derived from PBMCs, sampled 5 days after the yellow fever booster vaccination. The chain couples TRBV7-9 to TRBJ2-1; the D gene is possibly TRBD2 (5 bases). This sequence was found in a man younger than 30 who received the YFV17D yellow fever vaccine. The CDR3 spells CASSSLFTYAGTYNEQFF. In nucleotides, the CDR3 is TGTGCCAGCAGCTCCCTCTTCACTTATGCCGGGACCTACAATGAGCAGTTCTTC.